This T cell receptor beta chain was obtained from a study of OX40 agonist ivuxolimab in advanced cancers. Overall study context: Cancers in dose escalation were hepatocellular, melanoma, renal cell and head and neck. Aged roughly 23 to 90 with a mean of around 60 years, they were less than 90% male.

The study, taken as a whole, reports: Partly responding patients at 0.1-3.0 mg/kg showed some of the smallest clonal expansion.

Measured with immunoSEQ multiplex PCR; TCRdb has only the in-frame clones, and not every one. The sample carries some 82,000 clones, approximately 95% recorded once. Concerning this clone itself: The antigen is not known.

The source is an adult with an advanced solid tumor such as melanoma, head and neck, liver or kidney cancer. The sample in question was CD4+ or CD8+ T cells sorted from blood, obtained in a trial of the OX40 agonist ivuxolimab.

As DNA, the CDR3 is TGTGCCAGCAGCGTAGGACAGGTAATGAACACTGAAGCTTTCTTT. The encoded protein is CASSVGQVMNTEAFF. This rearrangement joins TRBV9 to TRBJ1-1; D perhaps matches TRBD1 (6 bases). This CDR3 is built from 15 residues. V was clipped by 0 bases and J by 0 bases, with 9 bases between them. CDR1 is SGDLS, CDR2 YYNGEE, per germline.